The rows below give T cell receptor beta chains drawn from one sample of a study of lymphopenia after photon versus proton radiotherapy. Only in-frame clones appear in the TCRdb table, and some are missing; sequencing was by immunoSEQ multiplex PCR. This sample yields roughly 58,000 clones, of which around 90% are seen a single time; roughly 13% belongs to the top ten. The specimen comprised peripheral blood, sampled from a patient treated with proton-based radiotherapy. These receptors were collected from a man older than 75 with esophageal cancer. Both conserved end residues are part of each CDR3. The order of the fields is CDR3 protein, CDR3 DNA, J gene, clone size, D gene, V gene. The D gene is left open where the match is weak. For some rows the clone size is stated as once, few or many, or as a class when expanded; others skip it.

CDR3 protein: CASSAGLARKNTGELFF; CDR3 DNA: TGCGCCAGCAGCGCCGGACTAGCGAGAAAGAACACCGGGGAGCTGTTTTTT; J gene: TRBJ2-2; clone size: -; D gene: TRBD2; V gene: TRBV5-1
CDR3 protein: CASSVDGNTEAFF; CDR3 DNA: TGTGCCAGCAGCGTTGACGGGAACACTGAAGCTTTCTTT; J gene: TRBJ1-1; clone size: medium-sized; D gene: -; V gene: TRBV9
CDR3 protein: CASSSGQGVPYEQYF; CDR3 DNA: TGTGCCAGCAGTAGTGGACAGGGGGTCCCCTACGAGCAGTACTTC; J gene: TRBJ2-7; clone size: -; D gene: TRBD1; V gene: TRBV6-1
CDR3 protein: CASSSGTGYATNEKLFF; CDR3 DNA: TGTGCCAGCAGCTCCGGGACAGGCTATGCAACTAATGAAAAACTGTTTTTT; J gene: TRBJ1-4; clone size: -; D gene: TRBD1; V gene: TRBV5-4
CDR3 protein: CASSLPPAGNTIYF; CDR3 DNA: TGTGCCAGCAGCCTTCCGCCGGCTGGAAACACCATATATTTT; J gene: TRBJ1-3; clone size: -; D gene: -; V gene: TRBV7-2
CDR3 protein: CASSGTGGRGELFF; CDR3 DNA: TGTGCCAGTAGCGGGACAGGGGGCAGAGGGGAGCTGTTTTTT; J gene: TRBJ2-2; clone size: -; D gene: TRBD1; V gene: TRBV19
CDR3 protein: CASSLSDWDGYTF; CDR3 DNA: TGTGCCAGCAGTTTATCGGACTGGGATGGCTACACCTTC; J gene: TRBJ1-2; clone size: once; D gene: -; V gene: TRBV27
CDR3 protein: CASSPQVLSSGANVLTF; CDR3 DNA: TGTGCCAGCAGCCCCCAGGTATTAAGCTCTGGGGCCAACGTCCTGACTTTC; J gene: TRBJ2-6; clone size: -; D gene: -; V gene: TRBV7-3
CDR3 protein: CASSLYYRYHEQYF; CDR3 DNA: TGTGCCAGCAGCTTGTACTACAGGTACCACGAGCAGTACTTC; J gene: TRBJ2-7; clone size: -; D gene: -; V gene: TRBV5-8
CDR3 protein: CASSSLWGADTGELFF; CDR3 DNA: TGTGCCAGCAGTTCCCTTTGGGGGGCGGACACCGGGGAGCTGTTTTTT; J gene: TRBJ2-2; clone size: -; D gene: -; V gene: TRBV27
CDR3 protein: CASSIGQTPLYNEQFF; CDR3 DNA: TGTGCCAGTAGTATAGGTCAGACCCCTCTCTACAATGAGCAGTTCTTC; J gene: TRBJ2-1; clone size: -; D gene: -; V gene: TRBV19
CDR3 protein: CAWSVYRRKLFF; CDR3 DNA: TGTGCCTGGAGTGTATACAGGCGAAAACTGTTTTTT; J gene: TRBJ1-4; clone size: -; D gene: -; V gene: TRBV30
CDR3 protein: CASSDHRANTEAFF; CDR3 DNA: TGTGCCAGCAGCGACCACAGGGCTAACACTGAAGCTTTCTTT; J gene: TRBJ1-1; clone size: -; D gene: -; V gene: TRBV7-9
CDR3 protein: CASSLADRGIDTQYF; CDR3 DNA: TGTGCCAGCAGCTTAGCGGACAGGGGAATAGATACGCAGTATTTT; J gene: TRBJ2-3; clone size: -; D gene: TRBD1; V gene: TRBV7-8
CDR3 protein: CASSSEASGWGDEQYF; CDR3 DNA: TGTGCCAGCAGCTCCGAAGCTAGCGGGTGGGGGGACGAGCAGTACTTC; J gene: TRBJ2-7; clone size: -; D gene: TRBD2; V gene: TRBV5-8
CDR3 protein: CASSLSPGVSGNTIYF; CDR3 DNA: TGCGCCAGCAGCTTATCACCAGGGGTCTCTGGAAACACCATATATTTT; J gene: TRBJ1-3; clone size: -; D gene: -; V gene: TRBV5-1
CDR3 protein: CASSLGTAINTIYF; CDR3 DNA: TGTGCCAGCAGCTTGGGTACAGCTATAAACACCATATATTTT; J gene: TRBJ1-3; clone size: -; D gene: -; V gene: TRBV5-8
CDR3 protein: CASITGWGNPGELFF; CDR3 DNA: TGTGCCAGCATAACAGGGTGGGGAAATCCCGGGGAGCTGTTTTTT; J gene: TRBJ2-2; clone size: -; D gene: -; V gene: TRBV5-6